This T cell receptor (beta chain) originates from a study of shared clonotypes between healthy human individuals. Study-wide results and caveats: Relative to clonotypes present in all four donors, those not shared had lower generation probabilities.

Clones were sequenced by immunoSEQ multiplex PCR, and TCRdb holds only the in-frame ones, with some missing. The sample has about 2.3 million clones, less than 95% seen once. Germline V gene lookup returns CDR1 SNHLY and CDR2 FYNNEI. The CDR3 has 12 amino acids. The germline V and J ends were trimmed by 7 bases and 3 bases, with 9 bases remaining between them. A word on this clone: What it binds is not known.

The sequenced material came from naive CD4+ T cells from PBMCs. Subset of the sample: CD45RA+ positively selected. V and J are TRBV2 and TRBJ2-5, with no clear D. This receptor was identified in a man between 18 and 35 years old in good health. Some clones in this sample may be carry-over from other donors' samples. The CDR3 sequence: CASMGGEETQYF. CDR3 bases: TGTGCCAGCATGGGCGGAGAAGAGACCCAGTACTTC.